The present T cell receptor (beta chain) was sequenced within a study of response to subunit inactivated influenza vaccine. This clonotype showed up many times. Its antigen is as yet unknown. General study findings and limits: Only a handful of new T cells, the authors suggested, are recruited with each seasonal influenza vaccination.

TCRdb re-derived calls from the RT-PCR reads in MiXCR, one entry per CDR3 protein. The sample consists of roughly 700,000 distinct CDR3 sequences, 15% to 18% of them appearing once. The clonotype was recovered from a man in his forties or fifties who received an inactivated influenza vaccine. This specimen consisted of PBMCs from blood, obtained 11 to 12 days after vaccination.

CDR3 DNA: TGTGCCACCAGCAGAGATTGGTTGAGCTCCTACAATGAGCAGTTCTTC. Its protein product is CATSRDWLSSYNEQFF. The V gene is TRBV15, the J gene TRBJ2-1; no firm D call. V lost 0 bases and J lost 0, with 9 bases in between. Germline loops: CDR1 LNHNV, CDR2 YYDKDF (reference sequence). The CDR3 consists of 16 residues.